This TCR beta chain was recovered during a study of beta chain features in type 1 diabetes. Study context: On cell yields, gender and age, patients and healthy donors were similar.

This clone came up a few times. The whole isolated RNA underwent reverse transcription, so sequencing captured expressed TCRB transcripts. This table comes from immunoSEQ multiplex PCR, and its TCRdb copy is limited to in-frame clones, with some not included. Among under 400,000 clones listed, around 12% were seen once. What was sequenced was naive CD4+ T cells from blood. The sequence came from a man between 18 and 35 years old in good health.

DNA for the CDR3: TGTGCCAGCAGCCAAGACGTAGCGGGGGACGTCAATGAGCAGTTCTTC. Its translation: CASSQDVAGDVNEQFF. This chain links TRBV4-2 with TRBJ2-1; 9 nucleotides line up with TRBD2. Looked up from germline, CDR1 is LGHNA and CDR2 is YNFKEQ. V shed 0 bases and J 6 bases; nucleotides not matched to a gene: 6. The CDR3 totals 16 residues.